The 3 T cell receptor beta chains listed next were all sequenced from one sample in a study of blood T cells in healthy people across ages. The second PCR ran about 6 to 12 cycles with a sample-barcoded 5' primer and J-beta primers. Each CDR3 protein is one row after TCRdb ran MiXCR on the 5' RACE reads. The sample has about 900,000 distinct CDR3 sequences; roughly 60% are singletons. The sequencing input was blood. These receptors all come from a man younger than 45 in good health.

The CDR3 DNA reads TGCGCCAGCAGCTCGGGGGACAGTGTTTATGCAAAACTGTTTTTT. Residues: CASSSGDSVYAKLFF. The genes are TRBV5-1 and TRBJ1-4; 7 nucleotides match TRBD1. This CDR3 region has 15 residues. Germline assignment: CDR1 SGHRS and CDR2 YFSETQ. With 3 bases clipped from V and 10 bases from J, the junction kept 12 bases outside the gene matches.

The V call is TRBV15, the J call TRBJ2-1; D possibly corresponds to TRBD2 (7 bases). Trimming shortened V by 5 bases and J by 3 bases, and 14 bases separated the two germline ends. CDR1 and CDR2 from the germline V gene are LNHNV and YYDKDF (reference sequence). The CDR3 has 15 amino acids. The CDR3 nucleotides read TGTGCCACCAGCGCCCGCGGGGGCTACTACAATGAGCAGTTCTTC. This sequence encodes CATSARGGYYNEQFF.

The CDR3, as DNA: TGTGCCAGCAGCGTAGACGGGCTTGGCACAGATACGCAGTATTTT. Its translation is CASSVDGLGTDTQYF. This chain joins TRBV9 and TRBJ2-3; D call uncertain. From germline, CDR1 is SGDLS and CDR2 YYNGEE. V was clipped by 0 bases and J by 1 base, with 9 bases between them. The CDR3 loop spans 15 amino acids. Combining the CDR3 with reference TRBV9 and TRBJ2-3 gives the whole variable domain DSGVTQTPKHLITATGQRVTLRCSPRSGDLSVYWYQQSLDQGLQFLIQYYNGEERAKGNILERFSAQQFPDLHSELNLSSLELGDSALYFCASSVDGLGTDTQYFGPGTRLTVL.